This is a list of T cell receptor beta chains from one sample in a study of T-cell memory formation after mild COVID-19. TCRdb called the 5' RACE reads again in MiXCR, with one record for every CDR3 protein. The sample holds approximately 480,000 distinct CDR3 sequences, roughly 18% seen once. Sequencing used PBMCs or a T cell subset sorted from them (not recorded which). These TCRs come from an adult woman who had mild COVID-19 (a few samples of this study predate the infection). Cell type and time point are not known. Both conserved end residues are part of each CDR3. A D gene is named only where the DNA matches it firmly. Only part of the rows carry a size: once, few, many, or a class if the clone is expanded.

many	TRBD1	TRBV5-1	TRBJ1-3	TGCGCCAGCAGCCTGGACAGGGGGGACTCTGGAAACACCATATATTTT	CASSLDRGDSGNTIYF
.	.	TRBV9	TRBJ2-7	TGTGCCAGCAGCGGCGGACTTGACTACGAGCAGTACTTC	CASSGGLDYEQYF
few	.	TRBV21-1	TRBJ1-5	TGTGCCAGCAGCAAGGCGGGGAATCAGCCCCAGCATTTT	CASSKAGNQPQHF
.	TRBD1	TRBV3-1	TRBJ2-7	TGTGCCAGCAGACTCGGGACAGGGCTTAGCGAGCAGTACTTC	CASRLGTGLSEQYF
.	.	TRBV7-9	TRBJ2-5	TGTGCCAGCAGCTTAGGGACTGTAAACTACTTC	CASSLGTVNYF
few	TRBD1	TRBV12-3/TRBV12-4	TRBJ2-7	TGTGCCAGCAGTGCGGACAGGGGGCGATCCTACGAGCAGTACTTC	CASSADRGRSYEQYF
few	.	TRBV7-2	TRBJ2-2	TGTGCCAGCAGCCCCAGACTAGGACGAACCGGGGAGCTGTTTTTT	CASSPRLGRTGELFF
many	.	TRBV10-3	TRBJ1-1	TGTGCCATCAGTGTCAGCGGTGTAAACACTGAAGCTTTCTTT	CAISVSGVNTEAFF
few	TRBD2	TRBV5-4	TRBJ2-1	TGTGCCAGCAGCTCGATCATAGCGGGGCACAATGAGCAGTTCTTC	CASSSIIAGHNEQFF
few	.	TRBV4-1	TRBJ1-6	TGCGCCAGCAGCCAGATCGGGGGACAAAGGGCTAATTCACCCCTCCACTTT	CASSQIGGQRANSPLHF
few	.	TRBV7-9	TRBJ2-1	TGTGCCAGCAGCTTCGGGGCTAGTTCCAATGAGCAGTTCTTC	CASSFGASSNEQFF
.	.	TRBV5-7	TRBJ1-5	TGTGCCAGCACCCTGGAGGGCGCGCAGCCCCAGCATTTT	CASTLEGAQPQHF
.	.	TRBV30	TRBJ2-7	TGTGCCCTCAGTTTCGGGCTGGACTACGAGCAGTACTTC	CALSFGLDYEQYF
.	.	TRBV11-3	TRBJ2-4	TGTGCCAGCAGCTTAGGGATCGCACAGGTGACCAAAAACATTCAGTACTTC	CASSLGIAQVTKNIQYF
few	.	TRBV20-1	TRBJ2-1	TGCAGTGCTAGAGATTGGCGGGGAACCTACAATGAGCAGTTCTTC	CSARDWRGTYNEQFF
.	.	TRBV11-2	TRBJ2-2	TGTGCCAGCAGCTTAAAACGCGAGAGCCTTTACACCGGGGAGCTGTTTTTT	CASSLKRESLYTGELFF
few	TRBD2	TRBV6-2/TRBV6-3	TRBJ2-5	TGTGCCAGCAGACACCAACGGACTAGCGGGAAAGAGACCCAGTACTTC	CASRHQRTSGKETQYF